A selection of T cell receptor beta chains follows, all from one sample in a study of T cell repertoires in cytomegalovirus infection. In TCRdb, the reads were re-called with MiXCR into one record per CDR3 protein. The sample includes fewer than 900,000 distinct CDR3 sequences, 25% to 30% seen only once; the top ten take over 10%. Which antigens these TCRs recognize remains unknown. Specimen: cultured CD8+ T cells from PBMCs, collected from culture after CMV antigen stimulation. These receptors were taken from a human donor in good health (CMV status not recorded). Some clones in this sample may be carry-over from other donors' samples. Both conserved end residues are part of each CDR3. D genes are given only for firm matches. Some rows mark clone size as missing; the rest say once, few, many or name a class of expanded clone.

j_gene: TRBJ2-7; v_gene: TRBV15; d_gene: TRBD1; abundance: .; CDR3aa: CATSMDRDEQYF; CDR3nt: TGTGCCACCAGCATGGACAGGGACGAGCAGTACTTC
j_gene: TRBJ1-4; v_gene: TRBV28; d_gene: TRBD1; abundance: .; CDR3aa: CASSFGGQRNEKLFF; CDR3nt: TGTGCCAGCTCCTTCGGGGGACAGCGAAATGAAAAACTGTTTTTT
j_gene: TRBJ2-2; v_gene: TRBV7-9; d_gene: .; abundance: .; CDR3aa: CASSSERGDSDTGELFF; CDR3nt: TGTGCCAGCAGCTCAGAGAGGGGTGATTCGGACACCGGGGAGCTGTTTTTT
j_gene: TRBJ2-7; v_gene: TRBV6-5; d_gene: .; abundance: few; CDR3aa: CASSRTTFHEQYF; CDR3nt: TGTGCCAGCAGTCGAACCACATTCCACGAGCAGTACTTC
j_gene: TRBJ2-1; v_gene: TRBV19; d_gene: .; abundance: .; CDR3aa: CASSIEWDSYNEQFF; CDR3nt: TGTGCCAGTAGTATAGAGTGGGACTCCTACAATGAGCAGTTCTTC
j_gene: TRBJ1-2; v_gene: TRBV14; d_gene: .; abundance: .; CDR3aa: CASSQGRRLWDGYTF; CDR3nt: TGTGCCAGCAGCCAGGGACGACGTTTGTGGGATGGCTACACCTTC
j_gene: TRBJ2-2; v_gene: TRBV6-5; d_gene: .; abundance: .; CDR3aa: CASKPVDGLPNTGELFF; CDR3nt: TGTGCCAGCAAACCAGTGGATGGCCTACCCAACACCGGGGAGCTGTTTTTT
j_gene: TRBJ2-1; v_gene: TRBV5-6; d_gene: .; abundance: .; CDR3aa: CASSLAGTGFF; CDR3nt: TGTGCCAGCAGCTTGGCGGGGACGGGGTTCTTC
j_gene: TRBJ2-1; v_gene: TRBV6-6; d_gene: TRBD2; abundance: .; CDR3aa: CASTTDGQRDYNEQFF; CDR3nt: TGTGCCAGCACTACTGACGGTCAGCGGGATTACAATGAGCAGTTCTTC
j_gene: TRBJ1-1; v_gene: TRBV29-1; d_gene: .; abundance: once; CDR3aa: CSVEYWGEAFF; CDR3nt: TGCAGCGTTGAGTATTGGGGTGAAGCTTTCTTT
j_gene: TRBJ1-1; v_gene: TRBV6-5; d_gene: .; abundance: .; CDR3aa: CASSYRTMNTEAFF; CDR3nt: TGTGCCAGCAGTTACCGGACCATGAACACTGAAGCTTTCTTT
j_gene: TRBJ2-3; v_gene: TRBV10-3; d_gene: .; abundance: .; CDR3aa: CAISTFDPGRRTDTQYF; CDR3nt: TGTGCCATCAGTACCTTTGATCCGGGACGCCGCACAGATACGCAGTATTTT
j_gene: TRBJ1-1; v_gene: TRBV19; d_gene: .; abundance: once; CDR3aa: CASSIGPDGTEAFF; CDR3nt: TGTGCCAGTAGTATAGGGCCCGACGGGACAGAAGCTTTCTTT
j_gene: TRBJ2-2; v_gene: TRBV7-4; d_gene: TRBD1; abundance: .; CDR3aa: CASRPDGTANTGELFF; CDR3nt: TGTGCCAGCAGACCGGATGGGACAGCAAACACCGGGGAGCTGTTTTTT
j_gene: TRBJ1-2; v_gene: TRBV4-1; d_gene: .; abundance: .; CDR3aa: CASSPHRRQADYGYTF; CDR3nt: TGCGCCAGCAGCCCCCATCGGAGACAGGCGGACTATGGCTACACCTTC
j_gene: TRBJ2-3; v_gene: TRBV12-3/TRBV12-4; d_gene: TRBD2; abundance: few; CDR3aa: CASSSGVERGAGDTQYF; CDR3nt: TGTGCCAGCAGTTCGGGCGTGGAGCGGGGGGCCGGAGATACGCAGTATTTT
j_gene: TRBJ1-1; v_gene: TRBV7-8; d_gene: .; abundance: .; CDR3aa: CASSLIKGPREAFF; CDR3nt: TGTGCCAGCAGTCTTATTAAGGGTCCTCGGGAAGCTTTCTTT
j_gene: TRBJ2-7; v_gene: TRBV29-1; d_gene: .; abundance: .; CDR3aa: CSVLVDSYSYEQYF; CDR3nt: TGCAGCGTCCTCGTGGACAGCTACTCCTACGAGCAGTACTTC
j_gene: TRBJ2-2; v_gene: TRBV4-3; d_gene: .; abundance: .; CDR3aa: CASSHPRGEVNTGELFF; CDR3nt: TGCGCCAGCAGCCACCCTAGAGGGGAGGTGAACACCGGGGAGCTGTTTTTT
j_gene: TRBJ2-3; v_gene: TRBV11-3; d_gene: TRBD2; abundance: .; CDR3aa: CASSLRMAGGPNTQYF; CDR3nt: TGTGCCAGCAGCTTAAGGATGGCGGGGGGGCCAAATACGCAGTATTTT
j_gene: TRBJ2-5; v_gene: TRBV11-1; d_gene: TRBD2; abundance: .; CDR3aa: CASSLRRLTSDETQYF; CDR3nt: TGTGCCAGCAGCTTACGGCGATTGACTAGCGATGAGACCCAGTACTTC
j_gene: TRBJ1-6; v_gene: TRBV28; d_gene: TRBD1; abundance: .; CDR3aa: CASTLQGGYSPLHF; CDR3nt: TGTGCCAGCACCCTACAGGGGGGTTATTCACCCCTCCACTTT
j_gene: TRBJ2-7; v_gene: TRBV7-2; d_gene: .; abundance: many; CDR3aa: CASSLATGASYEQYF; CDR3nt: TGTGCCAGCAGCTTAGCGACAGGTGCATCCTACGAGCAGTACTTC
j_gene: TRBJ2-2; v_gene: TRBV19; d_gene: .; abundance: few; CDR3aa: CASSPDLGPGELFF; CDR3nt: TGTGCCAGTAGTCCTGACTTAGGGCCCGGGGAGCTGTTTTTT
j_gene: TRBJ2-2; v_gene: TRBV7-9; d_gene: TRBD2; abundance: .; CDR3aa: CASHSSGALELFF; CDR3nt: TGTGCCAGCCATTCTAGCGGCGCTTTAGAGCTGTTTTTT
j_gene: TRBJ2-2; v_gene: TRBV10-3; d_gene: TRBD2; abundance: .; CDR3aa: CAISESQAGSAGELFF; CDR3nt: TGTGCCATCAGTGAGTCACAAGCGGGATCGGCCGGGGAGCTGTTTTTT
j_gene: TRBJ2-3; v_gene: TRBV7-2; d_gene: .; abundance: .; CDR3aa: CASSLEARITDTQYF; CDR3nt: TGTGCCAGCAGCTTAGAAGCCAGAATAACAGATACGCAGTATTTT
j_gene: TRBJ1-1; v_gene: TRBV25-1; d_gene: .; abundance: .; CDR3aa: CASSEFWDTEAFF; CDR3nt: TGTGCCAGCAGTGAATTCTGGGACACTGAAGCTTTCTTT
j_gene: TRBJ2-3; v_gene: TRBV27; d_gene: .; abundance: .; CDR3aa: CASSSAGIPTDTQYF; CDR3nt: TGTGCCAGCAGTTCTGCGGGGATCCCCACAGATACGCAGTATTTT
j_gene: TRBJ1-2; v_gene: TRBV5-1; d_gene: TRBD1; abundance: .; CDR3aa: CASSLRQGDYGYTF; CDR3nt: TGCGCCAGCAGCTTGCGACAGGGGGACTATGGCTACACCTTC
j_gene: TRBJ1-2; v_gene: TRBV6-1; d_gene: .; abundance: many; CDR3aa: CASSYGQNYGYTF; CDR3nt: TGTGCCAGCAGTTACGGGCAGAACTATGGCTACACCTTC
j_gene: TRBJ2-7; v_gene: TRBV7-8; d_gene: .; abundance: many; CDR3aa: CASSPSHPTRYSEQYF; CDR3nt: TGTGCCAGCAGCCCCTCCCATCCAACCCGGTATAGCGAGCAGTACTTC